This TCR beta chain is from a study of cytomegalovirus exposure and HLA in healthy donors. Regarding the study as a whole: Based on reports, TCR beta sequences accurately predicted HLA-A and HLA-B alleles for most subjects. When a later analysis compared HLA-associated TCR beta chains with equally common others, the HLA-associated chains turned out to be more clonally expanded and to have lower generation probabilities.

CDR3 length equals 14 residues. Germline V CDR1 and CDR2: SGHVS, FNYEAQ. V shed 3 bases and J shed 6 bases, with 15 bases lying between them. Remarks on this clone: Its antigen is currently unknown.

PCR employed 60 Vbeta and 13 Jbeta primers. Clones were read by immunoSEQ multiplex PCR, and TCRdb kept only the in-frame ones, dropping some. The sample records under 250,000 clones, under 90% being singletons. This sequence originates from a human donor in good health. The chain carries TRBV7-6 and TRBJ2-7; TRBD1 is a possible D gene (6 bases). The material sequenced was PBMCs. The CDR3 loop is CASSLGAAGGEQYF. The CDR3 DNA is TGTGCCAGCAGCTTGGGGGCTGCCGGTGGCGAGCAGTACTTC.